The 28 T cell receptor beta chains listed next were all sequenced from one sample in a study of blood T cell repertoires in COVID-19 (TCRdb year 2020). Library method: the immunoSEQ multiplex PCR assay. In its TCRdb copy, this immuneACCESS table keeps in-frame sequences only and misses some clones. Where compared with another copy, unresolved V genes explain less than half of these, and the others have no known cause. Across this sample there are around 200,000 clones, with around 82% seen only once. The ten largest clones add up to 7.4% of the sample. Sequenced material: PBMCs or T cells enriched from blood (not recorded which). The receptors were sampled from a woman aged 40-49 years with acute COVID-19.

The chain combines TRBV5-8 with TRBJ2-5, with a weak D call TRBD1 (6 bases). V lost 4 bases, J lost 5 bases, and 18 bases lay in between. Germline CDR1 SGHTS, CDR2 YDEGEE. This CDR3 is 15 amino acids long. Written as DNA, the CDR3 is TGTGCCAGCAGCAGGTCAGGGGTTATGTGGGAGACCCAGTACTTC. Translated: CASSRSGVMWETQYF.

DNA for the CDR3: TGTGCCAGCAGCTTAGCGACACACCCTACAGCGGATGAGCAGTTCTTC. Translation gives CASSLATHPTADEQFF. The V and J genes are TRBV7-2 and TRBJ2-1; TRBD2 is a possible D gene (5 bases). CDR3 length: 16 amino acids. Trimming stripped 0 bases from V and 8 bases from J, with 17 bases between. Germline V gene data show CDR1 as SGHTA and CDR2 as FQGNSA.

This sequence joins TRBV7-9 and TRBJ2-7; 10 bases are a match to TRBD1. Germline CDR1 SEHNR, CDR2 FQNEAQ (reference sequence). The V and J ends lost 5 bases and 2 bases, in that order; junction bases with no gene match: 6. CDR3 length: 15 residues. In DNA, the CDR3 is TGTGCCAGCAGCATCGACAGGGGGCTCCCCTACGAGCAGTACTTC. It is translated as CASSIDRGLPYEQYF. Complete variable domain (other parts from reference TRBV7-9 and TRBJ2-7): DTGVSQNPRHKITKRGQNVTFRCDPISEHNRLYWYRQTLGQGPEFLTYFQNEAQLEKSRLLSDRFSAERPKGSFSTLEIQRTEQGDSAMYLCASSIDRGLPYEQYFGPGTRLTVT.

The genes are TRBV7-9 and TRBJ2-2; 10 nucleotides align to TRBD2. Germline V CDR1 and CDR2: SEHNR, FQNEAQ (reference sequence). The CDR3 length is 17 residues. The trim removed 5 bases at V and 7 bases at J, leaving 13 bases unmatched. In DNA, the CDR3 is TGTGCCAGCAGCCCGCTCGGAGCGGGGGGGCCAATCGGGGAGCTGTTTTTT. This gives the protein CASSPLGAGGPIGELFF.

This clone was counted once. This chain uses TRBV7-2 with TRBJ2-5; 7 bases are shared with TRBD2. Germline V CDR1 and CDR2: SGHTA, FQGNSA. CDR3 length: 14 amino acids. V lost 5 bases, J lost 4 bases, and 7 bases stayed unmatched. For the CDR3, the DNA is TGTGCCAGCAGCCAAAGAGCGGGGCCAGAGACCCAGTACTTC. Protein product: CASSQRAGPETQYF.

Ten or more counts support this clone. V and J are TRBV7-9 and TRBJ2-2; 7 bases match TRBD1. Germline V gives CDR1 SEHNR, CDR2 FQNEAQ (reference sequence). The ends lost 5 bases at V and 1 base at J; junction bases unmatched: 7. CDR3 length: 16 amino acids. The CDR3, as DNA: TGTGCCAGCAGCCGAACGACAGGGCGGAACACCGGGGAGCTGTTTTTT. Protein sequence: CASSRTTGRNTGELFF.

The chain has TRBV25-1 and TRBJ1-5; D gene uncertain. Trimming cost V 4 bases and J 3 bases, with 7 bases left between them. The CDR3 covers 13 residues. CDR1 is MGHDK, CDR2 SYGVNS, per germline. The CDR3 nucleotides are TGTGCCAGCAGTGGGTCAGACAATCAGCCCCAGCATTTT. Translated, it gives CASSGSDNQPQHF.

This sequence joins TRBV7-2 and TRBJ2-1; the match to TRBD2 covers 10 bases. Unmatched junction bases numbered 13, after V lost 0 bases and J lost 8 bases. This CDR3 comprises 18 residues. Germline V lookup: CDR1 SGHTA, CDR2 FQGNSA. CDR3 DNA: TGTGCCAGCAGCTTAGCGCTTGGGAGCGGGAGGGCCGGCTATGAGCAGTTCTTC. Protein product: CASSLALGSGRAGYEQFF.

J is TRBJ1-3 and V is TRBV5-1, with 7 bases aligning to TRBD1. Germline assignment: CDR1 SGHRS and CDR2 YFSETQ. The CDR3 runs to 14 residues. The ends lost 3 bases at V and 2 bases at J; junction bases unmatched: 2. The CDR3 spells CASSSGQAGNTIYF. The CDR3 region has the DNA TGCGCCAGCAGCTCCGGACAGGCTGGAAACACCATATATTTT.

The gene calls are TRBV7-9 and TRBJ1-4; D is possibly TRBD1 (6 bases). This CDR3 spans 15 amino acids. Germline CDR1 SEHNR, CDR2 FQNEAQ (reference sequence). V was trimmed by 1 base and J by 7 bases, leaving 13 bases between them. The CDR3 region is CASSLGGQKGEKLFF. Here the CDR3 DNA reads TGTGCCAGCAGCTTAGGGGGACAAAAGGGTGAAAAACTGTTTTTT.

Worth noting for this clone: Sequence at one end of the junction differs from germline and may be a read error. The J gene is TRBJ2-5, the V gene TRBV3-1 (or the pseudogene TRBV3-2), with 12 bases identical to TRBD2. This CDR3 region has 16 residues. Germline V gene sequence: CDR1 LGHDT, CDR2 YNNKEL (reference sequence). CDR3 bases: TGTGCCAGCAGCGAAGAAGAGGGACTAGCGGGAGAGACCCAGTACTTC. Translation gives CASSEEEGLAGETQYF.

This rearrangement joins TRBV18 to TRBJ1-5; 7 nucleotides align to TRBD1. CDR1 KGHSH and CDR2 LQKENI come from the germline V gene. With V trimmed by 6 bases and J by 1 base, 3 bases remained unmatched. This CDR3 spans 14 amino acids. The CDR3 sequence is CASSDRWSNQPQHF. CDR3 nucleotides: TGTGCCAGCTCGGACAGGTGGAGCAATCAGCCCCAGCATTTT.

This sequence joins TRBV7-8 and TRBJ2-7; D is possibly TRBD2 (6 bases). This CDR3 region has 13 residues. V shed 5 bases and J shed 5 bases, with 13 bases lying between them. Germline CDR1 reads SGHVS; CDR2 reads FQNEAQ. The CDR3 here is CASSLVRDHEQYF. The CDR3 coding sequence is TGTGCCAGCAGCCTCGTGCGGGACCACGAGCAGTACTTC.

This clone was picked up a small number of times. The chain recombines TRBV29-1 with TRBJ2-7, with D possibly TRBD1 on 6 matching bases. V lost 6 bases and J lost 0, with 18 bases in between. Germline CDR1 is SQVTM and CDR2 is ANQGSEA. This CDR3 contains 15 residues. Here the CDR3 DNA reads TGCAGCGTGGATAACGGACAGCAGTTCTCCTACGAGCAGTACTTC. It translates to CSVDNGQQFSYEQYF.

The J gene is TRBJ2-3, the V gene TRBV29-1; 9 nucleotides align to TRBD2. The CDR3 sequence is 16 residues long. Germline CDR1 and CDR2: SQVTM and ANQGSEA. Losses at the gene ends were 5 bases for V and 3 bases for J; bases not matched to a gene: 12. The CDR3 nucleotides read TGCAGCGTTCAAACTCTAGCGGGGAGCGGAACAGATACGCAGTATTTT. Translated: CSVQTLAGSGTDTQYF.

V gene TRBV3-1 (or the pseudogene TRBV3-2) combines with J gene TRBJ1-2, with D unclear. V was shortened by 4 bases and J by 5 bases, with 5 bases between the two germline ends. This CDR3 spans 11 amino acids. The germline gives CDR1 LGHDT, CDR2 YNNKEL (reference sequence). CDR3 sequence: CASSREYGYTF. CDR3 nucleotides: TGTGCCAGCAGCCGGGAGTATGGCTACACCTTC.

This clone showed up just once. V and J are TRBV6-6 and TRBJ1-1; 9 nucleotides line up with TRBD1. This CDR3 spans 16 amino acids. V lost 7 bases, J lost 0 bases, and 9 bases stayed unmatched. Germline V gives CDR1 MNHNY, CDR2 SVGAGI (reference sequence). CDR3 sequence (DNA): TGTGCCAGCACCCGAGGACAGGGGCGCTTGAACACTGAAGCTTTCTTT. This encodes CASTRGQGRLNTEAFF.

J is TRBJ2-5 and V is TRBV4-2; 9 nucleotides agree with TRBD2. V was pared by 0 bases and J by 4 bases, with 12 bases of the junction left unmatched. Germline V gene data show CDR1 as LGHNA and CDR2 as YNFKEQ. The CDR3 has 18 amino acids. The CDR3 here is CASSQEMGGGGAGETQYF. CDR3 DNA: TGTGCCAGCAGCCAAGAAATGGGAGGCGGGGGGGCCGGAGAGACCCAGTACTTC.

This chain connects TRBV5-4 to TRBJ1-6; TRBD1 might be the D (6 bases). V shed 0 bases and J shed 11 bases, with 9 bases lying between them. Per the germline V gene, CDR1 is SGHNT and CDR2 is YYREEE (reference sequence). This CDR3 spans 13 amino acids. The CDR3 nucleotides read TGTGCCAGCAGCTTGGGTAGGGGGACACCCCTCCACTTT. As protein: CASSLGRGTPLHF.

This chain connects TRBV28 to TRBJ2-7, with 7 bases matching TRBD1. V gave up 5 bases and J gave up 2 bases; unmatched junction bases: 6. The CDR3 totals 14 residues. CDR1 is MDHEN, CDR2 SYDVKM, per germline. In nucleotides, the CDR3 is TGTGCCAGCAGTGCCCCGGGACAGCCCTACGAGCAGTACTTC. Translation: CASSAPGQPYEQYF.

V is TRBV9 and J is TRBJ2-1; 10 bases map to TRBD2. The CDR3 contains 21 residues. Trimming cost V 4 bases and J 7 bases; bases outside gene matches: 26. The germline V gene has CDR1 SGDLS and CDR2 YYNGEE. The CDR3 bases are TGTGCCAGCAGCTCCACTCAAAGAGGGGGGGTAGCGGGAGGAAAAAGTAATGAGCAGTTCTTC. Encoded protein: CASSSTQRGGVAGGKSNEQFF.

The chain employs TRBV28 and TRBJ2-2; 9 positions agree with TRBD1. Per germline, CDR1 MDHEN and CDR2 SYDVKM. CDR3 size: 19 residues. J lost 1 base, V lost 5 bases, and 14 bases had no gene match. Here the CDR3 DNA reads TGTGCCAGCAGTCCCGGACAGGGGAGGGATTTTGGGAACACCGGGGAGCTGTTTTTT. Its protein product is CASSPGQGRDFGNTGELFF.

The chain is built from TRBV11-3 and TRBJ2-2; no clear D. With 5 bases removed from V and 6 bases from J, the gap between germline ends came to 19 bases. Germline V gene sequence: CDR1 SGHNT, CDR2 YENEEA. CDR3 size: 16 residues. The CDR3 is CASSATGSRHAGELFF. CDR3 DNA: TGTGCCAGCAGCGCGACCGGGTCGCGGCACGCCGGGGAGCTGTTTTTT.

This sequence joins TRBV7-2 and TRBJ1-4; 10 bases fit TRBD1. This CDR3 region has 14 residues. The ends lost 4 bases at V and 8 bases at J; junction bases unmatched: 4. Germline assignment: CDR1 SGHTA and CDR2 FQGNSA. CDR3 residues: CASSSTGGPEKLFF. The CDR3 bases are TGTGCCAGCAGCTCGACAGGGGGCCCCGAAAAACTGTTTTTT.

The chain employs TRBV15 and TRBJ1-2; D is unresolved. The V gene's germline CDR1 is LNHNV and CDR2 YYDKDF (reference sequence). The CDR3 sequence is 15 residues long. V was clipped by 5 bases and J by 1 base, with 14 bases between them. CDR3 in DNA: TGTGCCACCAGCCTTGGACTGCTAGATAACTATGGCTACACCTTC. This translates into CATSLGLLDNYGYTF.

V usage is TRBV6-1 and J usage is TRBJ2-3; 9 nucleotides line up with TRBD2. This CDR3 has 17 residues. Germline V gene sequence: CDR1 MNHNS, CDR2 SASEGT. V trimming: 3 bases; J trimming: 0 bases; junction bases outside the gene matches: 7. The CDR3 is CASSDLPLAGSTDTQYF. The CDR3 DNA reads TGTGCCAGCAGTGATCTCCCGCTAGCGGGGAGCACAGATACGCAGTATTTT.

V gene TRBV2 combines with J gene TRBJ2-1; 7 nucleotides align to TRBD2. The ends lost 1 base at V and 6 bases at J; junction bases unmatched: 9. CDR1 SNHLY and CDR2 FYNNEI come from the germline V gene. This CDR3 region has 16 residues. DNA of the CDR3: TGTGCCAGCAGTGAAGGCGGGAGAAGGGTTGTCAATGAGCAGTTCTTC. It codes for CASSEGGRRVVNEQFF.

This chain links TRBV10-1 with TRBJ2-5; 10 bases match TRBD2. The germline V gene has CDR1 WNHNN and CDR2 SYGVQD (reference sequence). The CDR3 loop spans 18 amino acids. The junction had 18 bases not matched to a gene; V was cut back by 9 bases and J by 2 bases. The CDR3 loop reads CARALRVAGGWRQETQYF. CDR3 coding DNA: TGCGCCAGGGCCCTTAGGGTAGCGGGAGGATGGCGGCAAGAGACCCAGTACTTC.